This T cell receptor beta chain was identified during a study of T cells in Graves' hyperthyroidism and ophthalmopathy. At the level of the study: Before any treatment, at initial diagnosis, peripheral blood was collected. Study findings and constraints: Most clonotypes expanded in thyroid above 0.001 were likewise present in blood.

Looked up from germline, CDR1 is MNHEY and CDR2 is SMNVEV (reference sequence). This CDR3 is built from 16 residues. Between the trimmed V and J ends, which lost 6 bases and 5 bases, there was a span of 20 bases. Stability of Graves' hyperthyroidism was defined as absent ophthalmopathy progression within 18 months. Diagnoses rested on clinical symptoms, serum thyroxine and TRAb, thyroid ultrasound and orbital computed tomography. This clonotype was counted between two and nine times. Its antigen is not known. Amplification of TCR beta CDR3 regions was performed using RNA transcripts as template. During a first-round RT-PCR of the TCR CDR3, the HTBI primer set was used. Using its own MiXCR run on the multiplex PCR reads, TCRdb lists one record per CDR3 protein. The data show hundreds of thousands of distinct CDR3 sequences, about 16% seen once.

The source of this sequence is a woman in her 30s with Graves' hyperthyroidism. This sequence joins TRBV27 and TRBJ2-1, with a tentative D call TRBD2 (6 bases). The sample taken for sequencing was blood. The CDR3 here is CASSPLDGGRDNEQFF. For the CDR3, the DNA is TGTGCCAGCAGCCCCCTAGACGGGGGTCGGGACAATGAGCAGTTCTTC.